This is a list of T cell receptor beta chains from one sample in a study of blood T cell repertoires in COVID-19. Assay: immunoSEQ multiplex PCR; the TCRdb copy retains only in-frame clones and omits some. The sample consists of over 120,000 clones, approximately 89% of them appearing once. The specimen was peripheral blood. These receptor sequences come from a human donor in a cohort sampled during active COVID-19. Each CDR3 is given with its conserved first and last residue. The D gene is left open where the match is weak. Clone size, where shown, is once, few, many, or a class for clones that have expanded.

d_call clone_size j_call v_call cdr3_nt cdr3_aa
- once TRBJ1-3 TRBV6-6 TGTGCCAGCAGTTCCAGGGTCTCTGGAAACACCATATATTTT CASSSRVSGNTIYF
TRBD1 - TRBJ1-2 TRBV27 TGTGCCAGCAGTTCGAACAGGGGTGGTTACTATGGCTACACCTTC CASSSNRGGYYGYTF
- - TRBJ2-3 TRBV29-1 TGCAGCGCCTCGACAGCGCATCCCACAGATACGCAGTATTTT CSASTAHPTDTQYF
TRBD1 - TRBJ1-4 TRBV9 TGTGCCAGCAGCGTAGAGGGGGGACAGAGCGAAAAACTGTTTTTT CASSVEGGQSEKLFF
- - TRBJ2-7 TRBV2 TGTGCCAGCGGACTCTCCTACGAGCAGTACTTC CASGLSYEQYF
- - TRBJ1-1 TRBV2 TGTGCCAGCAGTGTGGGCAGGATGAACACTGAAGCTTTCTTT CASSVGRMNTEAFF
- once TRBJ1-5 TRBV27 TGTGCCAGCAGTATCTCAAGGGGCAGCAATCAGCCCCAGCATTTT CASSISRGSNQPQHF
TRBD1 - TRBJ1-1 TRBV5-4 TGTGCCAGCACCCTAAGGGGACAGGGGCCTGAAGCTTTCTTT CASTLRGQGPEAFF
TRBD1 - TRBJ1-1 TRBV3-1/TRBV3-2 TGTGCCAGCAGCCAGACAGGGTTGCTTAGTGAAGCTTTCTTT CASSQTGLLSEAFF
TRBD1 - TRBJ1-1 TRBV19 TGTGCCAGCGGACAGGGGAACACTGAAGCTTTCTTT CASGQGNTEAFF